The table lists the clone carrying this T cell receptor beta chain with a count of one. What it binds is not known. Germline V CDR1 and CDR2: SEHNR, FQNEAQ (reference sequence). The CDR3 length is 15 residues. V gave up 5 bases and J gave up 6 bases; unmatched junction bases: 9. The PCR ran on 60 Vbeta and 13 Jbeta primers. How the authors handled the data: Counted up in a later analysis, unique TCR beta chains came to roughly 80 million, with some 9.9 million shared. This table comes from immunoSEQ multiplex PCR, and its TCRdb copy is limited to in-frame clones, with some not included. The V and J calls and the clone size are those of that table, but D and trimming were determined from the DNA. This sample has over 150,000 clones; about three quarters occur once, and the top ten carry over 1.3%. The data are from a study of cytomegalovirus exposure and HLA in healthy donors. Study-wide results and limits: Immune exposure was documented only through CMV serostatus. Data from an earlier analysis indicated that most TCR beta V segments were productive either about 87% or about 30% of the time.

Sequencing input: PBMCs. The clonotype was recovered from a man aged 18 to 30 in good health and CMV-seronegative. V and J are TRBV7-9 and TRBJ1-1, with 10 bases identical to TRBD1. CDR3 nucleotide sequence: TGTGCCAGCAGCCTCAGACCGACAGGGGGCTCTGAAGCTTTCTTT. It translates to CASSLRPTGGSEAFF.